What follows are 7 T cell receptor beta chains derived from one specimen sequenced in a study of neurological immune-mediated disorders. TCRdb ran MiXCR on the 5' RACE reads and lists one entry per CDR3 protein. The sample consists of approximately 50,000 distinct CDR3 sequences, about a tenth of them appearing once. Sequencing was done on a sample of PBMCs. All receptors derive from a man aged 65-85 years with HTLV-1-associated myelopathy (HAM/TSP).

This clonotype was detected many times. V gene TRBV11-2 combines with J gene TRBJ2-1; TRBD2 matches 8 bases. V lost 4 bases and J lost 5; bases outside the gene matches: 4. In germline, CDR1 is SGHAT, CDR2 FQNNGV. This CDR3 contains 14 residues. CDR3 loop: CASSSLAGNNEQFF. CDR3 DNA sequence: TGTGCCAGCAGCTCCCTAGCGGGCAACAATGAGCAGTTCTTC.

This clonotype occurred many times. The chain couples TRBV7-2 to TRBJ1-1; D is undetermined. CDR1 SGHTA and CDR2 FQGNSA come from the germline V gene. V lost 5 bases and J 1 base, leaving 11 bases between the germline ends. This CDR3 has 14 amino acids. CDR3 residues: CASSGSWGNTEAFF. In DNA form, the CDR3 reads TGTGCCAGCAGCGGATCCTGGGGGAACACTGAAGCTTTCTTT.

This clonotype came up many times. The chain carries TRBV5-1 and TRBJ2-7; D tentatively reads TRBD1 or TRBD2 (5 bases each). Trimming left V 6 bases short and J 4 bases short, with 29 bases between. Per germline, CDR1 SGHRS and CDR2 YFSETQ. This CDR3 is 18 amino acids long. The chain's CDR3 is CASKRDGARNLISYEQYF. The CDR3 nucleotides read TGCGCCAGCAAGAGGGACGGAGCCCGTAACCTTATTAGTTACGAGCAGTACTTC.

As concerns this clonotype: Being one base from a much bigger clone, this may be a read error. CDR3 region: CANSPGPGRNQPQHF. The CDR3 DNA reads as TGCGCCAACAGCCCGGGCCCCGGGAGGAATCAGCCCCAGCATTTT. This chain uses TRBV4-1 with TRBJ1-5; D unresolved. This CDR3 comprises 15 residues. Germline V gives CDR1 MGHRA, CDR2 YSYEKL.

This clonotype has a count of ten or more. V is TRBV7-2 and J is TRBJ2-7, with 13 bases fitting TRBD2. The CDR3 is 16 residues long. The ends lost 4 bases at V and 3 bases at J; junction bases unmatched: 6. CDR1 SGHTA and CDR2 FQGNSA come from the germline V gene. The CDR3 sequence is CASSSAGTSGNYEQYF. The CDR3 DNA reads TGTGCCAGCAGCTCAGCCGGGACTAGCGGGAACTACGAGCAGTACTTC. Looking up the rest from reference TRBV7-2 and TRBJ2-7 gives the full variable domain: GAGVSQSPSNKVTEKGKDVELRCDPISGHTALYWYRQSLGQGLEFLIYFQGNSAPDKSGLPSDRFSAERTGGSVSTLTIQRTQQEDSAVYLCASSSAGTSGNYEQYFGPGTRLTVT.

This clonotype was seen at least ten times. The rearrangement joins TRBV14 to TRBJ1-2; no firm D call. V gave up 8 bases and J gave up 5 bases, with 15 bases separating them. Per the germline V gene, CDR1 is SGHDN and CDR2 is FVKESK. The CDR3 loop spans 13 amino acids. The CDR3 sequence: CASRSGYSYGYTF. In nucleotides, the CDR3 is TGTGCCAGCCGATCAGGATACTCATATGGCTACACCTTC.

This clonotype was observed many times. J is TRBJ2-7 and V is TRBV12-3 or TRBV12-4; D remains ambiguous. V was pared by 2 bases and J by 2 bases, with 13 bases between. This CDR3 is built from 15 residues. The CDR3 DNA sequence: TGTGCCAGCAGTTTAACAGATCAGTTCCCCTACGAGCAGTACTTC. It yields the protein CASSLTDQFPYEQYF.